This is a list of T cell receptor beta chains from one sample in a study of Graves' ophthalmopathy and Graves' hyperthyroidism. TCRdb called the multiplex PCR reads again in MiXCR, with one record for every CDR3 protein. The data show 620,000 or so distinct CDR3 sequences, 22% seen once. Sequencing input: peripheral blood. These receptors were collected from a young woman with stable Graves' hyperthyroidism. Some clones in this sample may be carry-over from other donors' samples. The CDR3 runs from the conserved cysteine through the conserved F or W. Each record gives: D gene, clone size, V gene, J gene, CDR3 DNA, CDR3 protein. The D gene is left open where the match is weak. Where a row states a size, it is once, few, many or the class of an expanded clone; other rows omit it.

D gene: TRBD1; clone size: few; V gene: TRBV11-3; J gene: TRBJ1-6; CDR3 DNA: TGTGCCAGCAGCCCCCCGGGGACAGGGGATTCACCCCTCCACTTT; CDR3 protein: CASSPPGTGDSPLHF
D gene: TRBD1; clone size: many; V gene: TRBV6-2/TRBV6-3; J gene: TRBJ2-7; CDR3 DNA: TGTGCCAGCAGTTCCCGACCGATTCATCCGGGACAGGTATGGGTGGGCCACGAGCAGTACTTC; CDR3 protein: CASSSRPIHPGQVWVGHEQYF
D gene: .; clone size: many; V gene: TRBV18; J gene: TRBJ1-6; CDR3 DNA: TGTGCCAGCTCACCCGCAGGGTCACAACCCCTCCACTTT; CDR3 protein: CASSPAGSQPLHF
D gene: .; clone size: many; V gene: TRBV20-1; J gene: TRBJ1-3; CDR3 DNA: TGCAGTGCTGGGAACGCAGGATCCGGAAACACCATATATTTT; CDR3 protein: CSAGNAGSGNTIYF
D gene: .; clone size: few; V gene: TRBV6-2/TRBV6-3; J gene: TRBJ2-7; CDR3 DNA: TGTGCCAGCAGTTACCTTATGAGGGGCCACGAGCAGTACTTC; CDR3 protein: CASSYLMRGHEQYF
D gene: TRBD1; clone size: many; V gene: TRBV6-1; J gene: TRBJ1-2; CDR3 DNA: TGTGCCAGCAGCCTGGACAGGGGTGGCTACACCTTC; CDR3 protein: CASSLDRGGYTF
D gene: TRBD1; clone size: few; V gene: TRBV20-1; J gene: TRBJ1-2; CDR3 DNA: TGCAGTGCTAGCGCCGGGACAGGGGTTAGTGGCTACACCTTC; CDR3 protein: CSASAGTGVSGYTF
D gene: .; clone size: few; V gene: TRBV12-3/TRBV12-4; J gene: TRBJ1-1; CDR3 DNA: TGTGCCAGCAGTTCACGGGCAGGGGAGGCTGAAGCTTTCTTT; CDR3 protein: CASSSRAGEAEAFF
D gene: .; clone size: many; V gene: TRBV12-3/TRBV12-4; J gene: TRBJ1-2; CDR3 DNA: TGTGCCAGCAGTGCAGAGGACTATGGCTACACCTTC; CDR3 protein: CASSAEDYGYTF
D gene: TRBD1; clone size: many; V gene: TRBV11-2; J gene: TRBJ2-5; CDR3 DNA: TGTGCCAGCACCACGGACAGGCTAGAGACCCAGTACTTC; CDR3 protein: CASTTDRLETQYF
D gene: .; clone size: many; V gene: TRBV30; J gene: TRBJ1-3; CDR3 DNA: TGTACCTGGAAGTGGCAGTCCTCTGGAAACACCATATATTTT; CDR3 protein: CTWKWQSSGNTIYF
D gene: .; clone size: .; V gene: TRBV29-1; J gene: TRBJ2-5; CDR3 DNA: TGCAGCGTTACCCCTGGCTCCCAAAGGGCGGAGACCCAGTACTTC; CDR3 protein: CSVTPGSQRAETQYF
D gene: .; clone size: many; V gene: TRBV6-2/TRBV6-3; J gene: TRBJ1-2; CDR3 DNA: TGTGCCAGCAGTTACGACGGCTTAACTGGGGGCTACACCTTC; CDR3 protein: CASSYDGLTGGYTF
D gene: .; clone size: many; V gene: TRBV28; J gene: TRBJ2-7; CDR3 DNA: TGTGCCAGCAGTCCCCTCCTAACAGGCTACGAGCAGTACTTC; CDR3 protein: CASSPLLTGYEQYF
D gene: TRBD1; clone size: many; V gene: TRBV12-3/TRBV12-4; J gene: TRBJ2-5; CDR3 DNA: TGTGCCAGCAGTTTCGCAGGGGGCGGTGAGACCCAGTACTTC; CDR3 protein: CASSFAGGGETQYF
D gene: .; clone size: many; V gene: TRBV11-1; J gene: TRBJ2-5; CDR3 DNA: TGTGCCAGCAGCAAACCGGGACCCCAAGAGACCCAGTACTTC; CDR3 protein: CASSKPGPQETQYF